Shown below are 27 T cell receptor beta chains from a single sample sequenced in a study of T cells in Graves' hyperthyroidism and ophthalmopathy. The source material, RNA transcripts, was used to amplify TCR beta CDR3 regions. In the first-round RT-PCR of the TCR CDR3, the HTBI primer set was used. Each CDR3 protein is one row after TCRdb ran MiXCR on the multiplex PCR reads. The profile shows fewer than 550,000 distinct CDR3 sequences, approximately 14% of them singletons. The sequenced sample was blood. Receptors were obtained from a woman in her late teens or twenties with Graves' hyperthyroidism.

There are many counts of this clonotype. The chain joins TRBV2 to TRBJ1-5; TRBD1 agrees at 7 bases. J was trimmed by 6 bases and V by 5 bases; bases with no gene match: 7. Germline CDR1 and CDR2: SNHLY and FYNNEI. The CDR3 covers 14 residues. The DNA of the CDR3 is TGTGCCAGCAGTTTTGACAGGGACGCTCAGCCCCAGCATTTT. Protein: CASSFDRDAQPQHF.

This clonotype showed up just a few times. This rearrangement joins TRBV7-8 to TRBJ2-1; the match to TRBD2 covers 11 bases. The CDR3 loop spans 17 amino acids. J lost 6 bases, V lost 4 bases, and 11 bases had no gene match. Germline assignment: CDR1 SGHVS and CDR2 FQNEAQ. The CDR3 loop is CASSSKSRLAGINEQFF. CDR3 nucleotides: TGTGCCAGCAGCTCTAAATCGAGACTAGCGGGAATCAATGAGCAGTTCTTC.

This clonotype showed up many times. The chain couples TRBV5-1 to TRBJ1-2; 7 positions agree with TRBD1. The trim removed 0 bases at V and 4 bases at J, leaving 15 bases unmatched. Germline loops: CDR1 SGHRS, CDR2 YFSETQ. This CDR3 region has 18 residues. CDR3 region: CASSLGRYYRGGFYGYTF. The CDR3 DNA is TGCGCCAGCAGCTTGGGACGTTACTACAGGGGCGGTTTCTATGGCTACACCTTC. Full variable domain (outside the CDR3, taken from reference TRBV5-1 and TRBJ1-2): KAGVTQTPRYLIKTRGQQVTLSCSPISGHRSVSWYQQTPGQGLQFLFEYFSETQRNKGNFPGRFSGRQFSNSRSEMNVSTLELGDSALYLCASSLGRYYRGGFYGYTFGSGTRLTVV.

The chain has TRBV12-3 or TRBV12-4 and TRBJ2-7; 9 bases are a match to TRBD1. This CDR3 is 15 amino acids long. After removal of 5 bases from V and 3 bases from J, the junction contained 8 bases not matched to a gene. The CDR3 region is CASSGRGTGLYEQYF. DNA for the CDR3: TGTGCCAGCAGTGGGAGAGGGACAGGGCTCTACGAGCAGTACTTC.

J is TRBJ2-3 and V is TRBV19; 14 nucleotides line up with TRBD2. The length of the CDR3 is 17 residues. J gave up 1 base and V 6 bases, and 6 bases lay outside the gene matches. CDR1 and CDR2 from the germline V gene are LNHDA and SQIVND (reference sequence). CDR3 DNA sequence: TGTGCCAGTAGGGACTTGGGACTAGCGGGGGGCACAGATACGCAGTATTTT. Its protein is CASRDLGLAGGTDTQYF.

This rearrangement joins TRBV5-8 to TRBJ2-2; no clear D. The CDR3 is made up of 14 amino acids. With 2 bases removed from V and 5 bases from J, the gap between germline ends came to 10 bases. The germline V gene encodes CDR1 SGHTS and CDR2 YDEGEE. The CDR3 reads CASSFPPETGELFF. The CDR3 nucleotides are TGTGCCAGCAGCTTCCCCCCGGAAACCGGGGAGCTGTTTTTT.

There are many counts of this clonotype. This chain links TRBV30 with TRBJ2-1; TRBD2 matches at 7 bases. Germline values: CDR1 GTSNPN, CDR2 SVGIG (reference sequence). CDR3 length: 15 residues. After removal of 0 bases from V and 1 base from J, the junction contained 3 bases not matched to a gene. The CDR3 sequence: CAWSVRRGSYNEQFF. CDR3 DNA sequence: TGTGCCTGGAGTGTACGGCGGGGGTCCTACAATGAGCAGTTCTTC.

This clonotype has a count of ten or more. V gene TRBV19 combines with J gene TRBJ1-4, with D possibly matching TRBD1 (6 bases). V lost 11 bases to trimming and J lost 0 bases, with 16 bases between them. In germline, CDR1 is LNHDA, CDR2 SQIVND (reference sequence). The CDR3 has 15 amino acids. The CDR3 sequence: CASTGIEATNEKLFF. CDR3 nucleotide sequence: TGTGCCTCCACAGGGATCGAGGCAACTAATGAAAAACTGTTTTTT.

This clonotype was detected ten times or more. The rearrangement links TRBV2 to TRBJ1-1, with TRBD1 matching over 9 bases. With 10 bases clipped from V and 1 base from J, the junction kept 4 bases outside the gene matches. This CDR3 spans 13 amino acids. Germline lookup yields CDR1 SNHLY and CDR2 FYNNEI. The CDR3 protein is CATSGQGNTEAFF. In nucleotides, the CDR3 is TGTGCCACCTCGGGACAGGGGAACACTGAAGCTTTCTTT.

This clonotype was counted at least ten times. V and J are TRBV3-1 and TRBJ2-6; D call uncertain. This CDR3 comprises 15 residues. Germline CDR1 and CDR2: LGHDT and YNNKEL (reference sequence). V lost 3 bases to trimming and J lost 0 bases, with 6 bases between them. The CDR3 nucleotides are TGTGCCAGCAGCCAGATGGGCTCTGGGGCCAACGTCCTGACTTTC. It translates to CASSQMGSGANVLTF. The variable domain in full, with the rest retrieved from reference TRBV3-1 and TRBJ2-6, is DTAVSQTPKYLVTQMGNDKSIKCEQNLGHDTMYWYKQDSKKFLKIMFSYNNKELIINETVPNRFSPKSPDKAHLNLHINSLELGDSAVYFCASSQMGSGANVLTFGAGSRLTVL.

This clonotype has a count of ten or more. The chain recombines TRBV2 with TRBJ1-5; no firm D call. CDR3 length: 14 amino acids. CDR1 SNHLY and CDR2 FYNNEI come from the germline V gene. Trimming cost V 7 bases and J 0 bases, with 10 bases left between them. The chain's CDR3 is CASMGGNSNQPQHF. CDR3 in DNA: TGTGCCAGCATGGGAGGGAATAGCAATCAGCCCCAGCATTTT.

This chain connects TRBV6-5 to TRBJ2-3, with D possibly matching TRBD1 (5 bases). CDR1 and CDR2 (germline): MNHEY, SVGAGI. This CDR3 contains 15 residues. V was trimmed by 4 bases and J by 3 bases, leaving 14 bases between them. The CDR3 protein is CASSLGEGATDTQYF. CDR3 in DNA: TGTGCCAGCAGTTTAGGGGAAGGAGCAACAGATACGCAGTATTTT.

Comment on this clonotype: A read error may account for a junction end that differs from germline. This sequence joins TRBV30 and TRBJ2-7; TRBD2 agrees at 9 bases. Germline V gene data show CDR1 as GTSNPN and CDR2 as SVGIG (reference sequence). This CDR3 has 12 residues. In DNA, the CDR3 is TGTGCCAGGAGTGTACTAGCGGGCGAGCAGTACTTC. It specifies CARSVLAGEQYF. The full variable domain, its missing parts supplied by reference TRBV30 and TRBJ2-7, is SQTIHQWPATLVQPVGSPLSLECTVEGTSNPNLYWYRQAAGRGLQLLFYSVGIGQISSEVPQNLSASRPQDRQFILSSKKLLLSDSGFYLCARSVLAGEQYFGPGTRLTVT.

This clonotype was seen ten or more times. V usage is TRBV24-1 and J usage is TRBJ2-1; tentatively, D is TRBD2 (5 bases). The CDR3 covers 12 residues. V was clipped by 9 bases and J by 6 bases, with 11 bases between them. From germline, CDR1 is KGHDR and CDR2 SFDVKD. Here the CDR3 DNA reads TGTGCCACCGAGGGCGCGGTCAATGAGCAGTTCTTC. This gives the protein CATEGAVNEQFF.

The chain combines TRBV19 with TRBJ2-2; D might be TRBD2 (6 bases). The germline gives CDR1 LNHDA, CDR2 SQIVND (reference sequence). Between the trimmed V and J ends, which lost 7 bases and 2 bases, there was a span of 14 bases. The CDR3 length is 15 residues. CDR3 sequence reads: CASTLRRENTGELFF. CDR3 DNA sequence: TGTGCCAGTACCCTTCGGAGGGAAAACACCGGGGAGCTGTTTTTT.

This clonotype has at least ten counts. The genes are TRBV5-1 and TRBJ1-2; 8 bases map to TRBD1. This CDR3 has 13 residues. Trimming cost V 5 bases and J 3 bases; bases outside gene matches: 3. Germline CDR1 is SGHRS and CDR2 is YFSETQ. CDR3 protein: CASRTDRDYGYTF. The CDR3 DNA is TGCGCCAGCAGAACGGACAGGGACTATGGCTACACCTTC.

This clonotype has a count of ten or more. This chain joins TRBV27 and TRBJ2-2; a possible D gene is TRBD1 (5 bases). The CDR3 has 15 amino acids. Germline loops: CDR1 MNHEY, CDR2 SMNVEV (reference sequence). V shed 5 bases and J shed 6 bases, with 16 bases lying between them. The CDR3 coding sequence is TGTGCCAGCAGTGGACGGACAATGGTGGCCGGGGAGCTGTTTTTT. As protein: CASSGRTMVAGELFF.

This clonotype was found many times. CDR3 nucleotide sequence: TGCAGCGTCGCCGTGAGGCTAGCGGGATCTTCTAATGAGCAGTTCTTC. Amino acids: CSVAVRLAGSSNEQFF. This chain uses TRBV29-1 with TRBJ2-1; TRBD2 matches at 9 bases. Unmatched junction bases numbered 16, after V lost 6 bases and J lost 7 bases. CDR3 length: 16 amino acids. From germline, CDR1 is SQVTM and CDR2 ANQGSEA.

This clonotype has at least ten counts. The chain is built from TRBV7-3 and TRBJ2-2, with D perhaps assigned TRBD1 or TRBD2 (6 bases each). The germline V and J ends were trimmed by 2 bases and 0 bases, with 16 bases remaining between them. CDR1 is SGHTA, CDR2 FQGTGA, per germline. The CDR3 runs 18 residues. The CDR3 spells CASSLGGPGGPNTGELFF. The CDR3 nucleotides are TGTGCCAGCAGCTTAGGGGGGCCCGGGGGACCGAACACCGGGGAGCTGTTTTTT.

There are many counts of this clonotype. The junction differs from germline at one of its ends, possibly a read error. This chain joins TRBV4-1 and TRBJ1-4, with D unclear. CDR3 length: 11 residues. Per germline, CDR1 MGHRA and CDR2 YSYEKL. CDR3 residues: CASSSNEKLFF. The CDR3, as DNA: TGTGCCAGCAGTTCTAATGAAAAACTGTTTTTT.

This clonotype showed up many times. This chain joins TRBV18 and TRBJ2-7; D might be TRBD1 (5 bases). Trimming left V 0 bases short and J 4 bases short, with 7 bases between. The CDR3 runs to 13 residues. The germline V gene has CDR1 KGHSH and CDR2 LQKENI. The CDR3 loop is CASSPPQGYEQYF. The CDR3 DNA reads TGTGCCAGCTCACCACCGCAGGGTTACGAGCAGTACTTC.

This clonotype was counted many times. The chain combines TRBV6-1 with TRBJ1-5, with D tentatively TRBD1 (6 bases). CDR1 is MNHNS and CDR2 is SASEGT in the germline V gene. CDR3 length equals 16 residues. V was cut by 6 bases and J by 4 bases, with 19 bases left in between. CDR3 loop: CASRREQGARNQPQHF. For the CDR3, the DNA is TGTGCCAGCAGACGGGAACAGGGAGCTCGTAATCAGCCCCAGCATTTT.

Remarks on this clonotype: A much larger clonotype is one base distant, so this may be a read error. The rearrangement uses TRBV10-3 and TRBJ2-1, with D uncertain. Germline V gene data show CDR1 as ENHRY and CDR2 as SYGVKD. With 0 bases removed from V and 6 bases from J, the gap between germline ends came to 6 bases. The CDR3 contains 13 residues. This CDR3 is CAISESSFNEQFF. The CDR3 DNA follows: TGTGCCATCAGTGAGTCTAGCTTCAATGAGCAGTTCTTC.

At least ten counts were recorded for this clonotype. The chain is built from TRBV7-3 and TRBJ1-2; D perhaps matches TRBD1 (6 bases). V shed 0 bases and J shed 8 bases, with 13 bases lying between them. The CDR3 spans 14 residues. In germline, CDR1 is SGHTA, CDR2 FQGTGA. CDR3 loop: CASSLTQGAGGYTF. The DNA for the CDR3 is TGTGCCAGCAGCTTAACACAGGGTGCAGGGGGCTACACCTTC.

This clonotype has a count of ten or more. The chain combines TRBV2 with TRBJ2-1; 13 bases agree with TRBD2. In germline, CDR1 is SNHLY, CDR2 FYNNEI. The CDR3 spans 17 residues. V was pared by 6 bases and J by 0 bases, with 5 bases of the junction left unmatched. CDR3 DNA: TGTGCCAGCAGCGGGACTAGCGGGGCCCTCTCCTACAATGAGCAGTTCTTC. As protein: CASSGTSGALSYNEQFF.

This clonotype was detected many times. The genes are TRBV5-8 and TRBJ2-4; D remains ambiguous. CDR3 length: 15 amino acids. The V gene lost 0 bases and the J gene lost 0 bases, with 7 bases spanning the gap. CDR1 and CDR2 (germline): SGHTS, YDEGEE. CDR3 in amino acids: CASSLEGIAKNIQYF. For the CDR3, the DNA is TGTGCCAGCAGCTTGGAAGGTATAGCCAAAAACATTCAGTACTTC.

The gene calls are TRBV10-3 and TRBJ2-5; D ambiguous. The CDR3 consists of 13 residues. CDR1 ENHRY and CDR2 SYGVKD come from the germline V gene. The V end was cut by 0 bases, the J end by 5 bases, with 7 bases between. The CDR3 coding sequence is TGTGCCATCAGTGAGTCGGAGTTTGAGACCCAGTACTTC. It codes for CAISESEFETQYF.